A selection of T cell receptor beta chains follows, all from one sample in a study of cytomegalovirus exposure and HLA in healthy donors. Using immunoSEQ multiplex PCR, the repertoire was profiled, and TCRdb retains in-frame clones only, with some absent. Of approximately 200,000 clones listed, roughly three quarters were seen once; the top ten hold about 1.5%. The specimen was PBMCs. Receptors originate from a woman aged 18-30 years in good health and CMV-seronegative. Each CDR3 is given with its conserved first and last residue. D genes are given only for firm matches. A clone size is listed for some rows: how often the clone was seen (once, few, many), or a class if it is expanded.

cdr3_aa	cdr3_nt	d_call	v_call	j_call	clone_size
CASSQGASSYEQYF	TGTGCCAGCAGCCAAGGGGCGAGCTCCTACGAGCAGTACTTC	NA	TRBV14	TRBJ2-7	NA
CASSFGQGANGYTF	TGTGCCAGCAGCTTCGGACAGGGGGCAAATGGCTACACCTTC	TRBD1	TRBV7-2	TRBJ1-2	NA
CASSGGTGVNIQYF	TGTGCCAGCAGCGGAGGGACAGGGGTAAACATTCAGTACTTC	TRBD1	TRBV9	TRBJ2-4	NA
CASSSDRLAGTNTGELFF	TGTGCCAGTTCAAGTGACCGACTAGCGGGGACGAACACCGGGGAGCTGTTTTTT	TRBD2	TRBV6-4	TRBJ2-2	NA
CASTSVGETQYF	TGTGCCAGTACGTCGGTTGGAGAGACCCAGTACTTC	NA	TRBV19	TRBJ2-5	NA
CASTPQRGQLVEAFF	TGTGCCAGCACCCCCCAGCGGGGCCAGCTTGTAGAAGCTTTCTTT	NA	TRBV28	TRBJ1-1	once
CATSRDLVSSYEQYF	TGTGCCACCAGCAGAGATTTGGTTAGCTCCTACGAGCAGTACTTC	NA	TRBV15	TRBJ2-7	few
CASSPPDSYGYTF	TGTGCCAGCAGCCCACCAGACTCCTATGGCTACACCTTC	NA	TRBV7-6	TRBJ1-2	few
CASSPGQGAMGEQYF	TGTGCCAGCAGCCCTGGACAGGGGGCTATGGGGGAGCAGTACTTC	TRBD1	TRBV4-2	TRBJ2-7	NA
CASSTCPGTGTYEQYF	TGTGCCAGCAGCACATGCCCCGGGACAGGGACCTACGAGCAGTACTTC	NA	TRBV21-1	TRBJ2-7	NA
CASSRGRPGQVLNEQFF	TGTGCCAGCAGCCGGGGGCGGCCGGGACAGGTGCTCAATGAGCAGTTCTTC	TRBD1	TRBV5-4	TRBJ2-1	NA
CASRTGAFEAFF	TGTGCCAGCAGAACAGGGGCCTTCGAAGCTTTCTTT	TRBD1	TRBV27	TRBJ1-1	NA
CATRAGDGANVLTF	TGTGCCACCCGGGCGGGGGACGGGGCCAACGTCCTGACTTTC	TRBD2	TRBV19	TRBJ2-6	NA
CASSFTGDTEAFF	TGTGCCAGTAGTTTCACAGGGGACACTGAAGCTTTCTTT	TRBD1	TRBV19	TRBJ1-1	NA
CASSHGTGGNEQFF	TGCGCCAGCAGCCATGGGACAGGGGGCAATGAGCAGTTCTTC	TRBD1	TRBV4-1	TRBJ2-1	NA
CATVPGQGATDGYTF	TGCGCCACCGTGCCGGGACAGGGGGCGACTGATGGCTACACCTTC	TRBD1	TRBV10-2	TRBJ1-2	NA
CASSESSGQFNEQFF	TGTGCCAGCAGCGAAAGCTCGGGACAGTTCAATGAGCAGTTCTTC	TRBD1	TRBV11-2	TRBJ2-1	NA
CASSIGLNPREQFF	TGTGCCAGTAGTATCGGACTCAACCCAAGGGAGCAGTTCTTC	NA	TRBV19	TRBJ2-1	NA
CASSLGGGDDQPQHF	TGCGCCAGCAGCTTGGGGGGAGGGGACGATCAGCCCCAGCATTTT	NA	TRBV5-1	TRBJ1-5	NA
CAPPGRLAGGLGETQYF	TGTGCCCCTCCCGGACGTCTAGCGGGGGGCCTTGGGGAGACCCAGTACTTC	TRBD2	TRBV6-7	TRBJ2-5	NA
CASSEGRLAGVGETQYF	TGTGCCAGCAGTGAAGGGAGGTTAGCGGGAGTGGGGGAGACCCAGTACTTC	TRBD2	TRBV6-1	TRBJ2-5	NA
CASSGPDRVVGEQFF	TGTGCCAGCAGCGGGCCGGACAGGGTCGTTGGTGAGCAGTTCTTC	TRBD1	TRBV7-9	TRBJ2-1	once
CSVGIGGLNTEAFF	TGCAGCGTTGGCATCGGGGGGCTGAACACTGAAGCTTTCTTT	NA	TRBV29-1	TRBJ1-1	NA
CASSQTRDRVFDEQYF	TGCGCCAGCAGCCAAACCCGGGACAGGGTCTTCGACGAGCAGTACTTC	TRBD1	TRBV4-1	TRBJ2-7	few
CASSQEASGGQFF	TGTGCCAGCAGCCAAGAAGCCAGTGGGGGCCAGTTCTTC	NA	TRBV4-2	TRBJ2-1	NA
CASGQLGPMNTEAFF	TGTGCCAGTGGACAGCTAGGCCCAATGAACACTGAAGCTTTCTTT	NA	TRBV7-9	TRBJ1-1	few
CSVVPGQGGEQYF	TGCAGCGTGGTGCCCGGACAGGGAGGCGAGCAGTACTTC	TRBD1	TRBV29-1	TRBJ2-7	NA
CASSFSRGRVQPQHF	TGTGCCAGCAGTTTTAGCAGGGGGCGCGTTCAGCCCCAGCATTTT	TRBD1	TRBV28	TRBJ1-5	NA
CASSTDRSNYGYTF	TGTGCCAGCAGTACGGACAGGTCTAACTATGGCTACACCTTC	TRBD1	TRBV28	TRBJ1-2	few
CASSQSQAGAIDTQYF	TGCGCCAGCAGCCAATCCCAAGCGGGAGCGATAGATACGCAGTATTTT	TRBD2	TRBV4-3	TRBJ2-3	NA
CAIGRSGRPRNEQFF	TGTGCCATAGGGCGTAGCGGGAGGCCTAGAAATGAGCAGTTCTTC	TRBD2	TRBV15	TRBJ2-1	NA
CASSVGARQPQHF	TGTGCCAGCAGCGTGGGGGCTAGGCAGCCCCAGCATTTT	NA	TRBV4-2	TRBJ1-5	NA
CATSRPRDRGPLITDTQYF	TGTGCCACCAGCAGACCCCGGGACAGGGGGCCCCTTATCACAGATACGCAGTATTTT	TRBD1	TRBV15	TRBJ2-3	NA
CASSSGEETQYF	TGCGCCAGCAGCTCCGGGGAGGAGACCCAGTACTTC	NA	TRBV5-1	TRBJ2-5	few